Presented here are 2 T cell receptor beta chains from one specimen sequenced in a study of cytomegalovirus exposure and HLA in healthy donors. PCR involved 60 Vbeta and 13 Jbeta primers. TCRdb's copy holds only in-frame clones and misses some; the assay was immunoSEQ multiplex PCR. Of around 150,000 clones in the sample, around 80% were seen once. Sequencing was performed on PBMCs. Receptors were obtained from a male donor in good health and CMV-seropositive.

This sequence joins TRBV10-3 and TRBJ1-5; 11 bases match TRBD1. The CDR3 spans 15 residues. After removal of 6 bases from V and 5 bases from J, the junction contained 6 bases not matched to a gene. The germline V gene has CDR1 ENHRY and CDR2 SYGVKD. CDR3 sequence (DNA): TGTGCCATCAGACCGGGACAGGGGGACCATCAGCCCCAGCATTTT. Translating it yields CAIRPGQGDHQPQHF.

CDR3 protein: CASSLAGYGTDTQYF. The CDR3 coding sequence is TGCGCCAGCAGCTTAGCGGGATACGGCACAGATACGCAGTATTTT. The chain couples TRBV5-1 to TRBJ2-3; TRBD2 aligns across 7 bases. V lost 2 bases and J lost 1; bases outside the gene matches: 4. CDR3 length: 15 residues. The germline gives CDR1 SGHRS, CDR2 YFSETQ.